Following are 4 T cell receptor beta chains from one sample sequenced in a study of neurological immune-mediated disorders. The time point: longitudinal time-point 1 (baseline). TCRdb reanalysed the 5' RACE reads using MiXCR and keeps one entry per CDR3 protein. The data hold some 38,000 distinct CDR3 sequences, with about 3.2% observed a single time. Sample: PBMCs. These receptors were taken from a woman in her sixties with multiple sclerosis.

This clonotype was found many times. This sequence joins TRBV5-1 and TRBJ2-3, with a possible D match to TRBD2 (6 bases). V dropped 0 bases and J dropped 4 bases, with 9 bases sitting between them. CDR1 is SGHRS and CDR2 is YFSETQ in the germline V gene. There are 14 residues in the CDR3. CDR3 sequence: CASSLVPGADTQYF. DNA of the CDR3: TGCGCCAGCAGCTTGGTGCCGGGGGCAGATACGCAGTATTTT.

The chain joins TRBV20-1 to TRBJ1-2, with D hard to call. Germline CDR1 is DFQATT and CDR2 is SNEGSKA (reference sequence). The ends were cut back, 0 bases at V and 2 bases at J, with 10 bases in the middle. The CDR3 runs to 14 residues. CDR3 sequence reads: CSARDPRANYGYTF. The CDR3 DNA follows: TGCAGTGCTAGAGATCCCCGGGCAAACTATGGCTACACCTTC.

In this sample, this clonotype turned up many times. Written as DNA, the CDR3 is TGCGCCAGCAGCTTGAAAGGACACGGAGAGACCCAGTACTTC. This translates into CASSLKGHGETQYF. This chain links TRBV5-1 with TRBJ2-5; tentative D call: TRBD1 (5 bases). V was trimmed by 1 base and J by 4 bases, leaving 11 bases between them. The germline CDR1 and CDR2 sequences are SGHRS and YFSETQ. This CDR3 has 14 amino acids. Variable domain in full (rest from reference TRBV5-1 and TRBJ2-5): KAGVTQTPRYLIKTRGQQVTLSCSPISGHRSVSWYQQTPGQGLQFLFEYFSETQRNKGNFPGRFSGRQFSNSRSEMNVSTLELGDSALYLCASSLKGHGETQYFGPGTRLLVL.

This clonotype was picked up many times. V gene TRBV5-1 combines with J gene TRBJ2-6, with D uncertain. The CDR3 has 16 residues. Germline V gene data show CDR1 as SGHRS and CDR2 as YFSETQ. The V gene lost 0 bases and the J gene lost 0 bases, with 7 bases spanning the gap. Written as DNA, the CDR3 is TGCGCCAGCAGCTTGGATGGAAACTCTGGGGCCAACGTCCTGACTTTC. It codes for CASSLDGNSGANVLTF.